This T cell receptor (beta chain) was sequenced during a study of CD8 T cells in ankylosing spondylitis. Germline values: CDR1 DFQATT, CDR2 SNEGSKA (reference sequence). The CDR3 sequence is 16 residues long. A single count supports this clonotype. Its antigen is not known. This may arise from a read error, as a much more abundant clone is one base away. A quantitative 5'-RACE method, one with molecular barcodes, was used to make TCR beta libraries. TCRdb used MiXCR to reprocess the 5' RACE reads, holding one entry per CDR3 protein. The sample holds around 300,000 distinct CDR3 sequences, around a tenth seen once. General observations from the study: Reportedly, disease-linked clones are significantly enriched in ankylosing spondylitis patients' matched synovial fluid. Characteristic, it appeared, of ankylosing spondylitis blood was a TCR beta motif of eight or nine highly homologous variants.

What was sequenced was blood, either unsorted or a sorted T cell fraction (not recorded which). The chain links TRBV20-1 to TRBJ1-4, with 9 bases identical to TRBD1. This receptor was obtained from a female donor with ankylosing spondylitis or in good health (not recorded which). The CDR3 DNA reads TGCTGTGCTACTACTCTTTTGACAGGGGGAAATGAAAAACTGTTTTTT. Its translation: CCATTLLTGGNEKLFF.